These 4 T cell receptor beta chains were all obtained from the same sample, sequenced in a study of blood T cell repertoires in COVID-19. The protocol was immunoSEQ multiplex PCR, while the TCRdb copy is restricted to in-frame clones and leaves out a portion. The repertoire consists of approximately 81,000 clones, with roughly four fifths occurring once and the leading ten covering less than 8.5%. The source material was peripheral blood. The receptors come from a human donor in a cohort sampled during active COVID-19.

The rearrangement links TRBV19 to TRBJ1-1, with a weak D call TRBD1 (6 bases). CDR1 is LNHDA, CDR2 SQIVND, per germline (reference sequence). This CDR3 region has 14 residues. V dropped 6 bases and J dropped 10 bases, with 21 bases sitting between them. Here the CDR3 reads CASSIQQGLVAAFF. The CDR3 coding sequence is TGTGCCAGTAGCATTCAGCAGGGGCTGGTGGCAGCTTTCTTT.

This chain links TRBV23-1 with TRBJ2-6, with TRBD2 matching 7 bases. TRBV23-1 is classed as an ORF, of uncertain function. Trimming cost V 10 bases and J 3 bases; bases outside gene matches: 24. This CDR3 has 20 residues. CDR3 bases: TGCGCCAACCAGTCAATCGGGGGAGGGGCGGGTAAGAGTGGGGCCAACGTCCTGACTTTC. Its protein is CANQSIGGGAGKSGANVLTF.

CDR3 amino acids: CASSISGGFGEAFF. The CDR3 region has the DNA TGTGCCAGTAGTATATCGGGGGGGTTCGGTGAAGCTTTCTTT. V gene TRBV19 combines with J gene TRBJ1-1; a weak D match, TRBD1 (5 bases). V dropped 2 bases and J dropped 7 bases, with 14 bases sitting between them. Germline-derived CDR1 and CDR2 are LNHDA and SQIVND (reference sequence). The CDR3 is made up of 14 amino acids.

This clone was counted between two and nine times. The chain links TRBV5-1 to TRBJ2-7, with 8 bases that match TRBD1. The V gene's germline CDR1 is SGHRS and CDR2 YFSETQ. V was clipped by 4 bases and J by 3 bases; unmatched bases: 9. The CDR3 has 15 residues. The CDR3: CASSLTAGGGYEQYF. CDR3 nucleotide sequence: TGCGCCAGCAGCCTGACAGCAGGGGGCGGCTACGAGCAGTACTTC.